Below are 6 T cell receptor beta chains sequenced from a single sample in a study of blood T cells in healthy people across ages. A second about 6 to 11 cycle PCR used barcoded and J-beta primers. TCRdb redid the calling of the 5' RACE reads with MiXCR, one entry per CDR3 protein. Altogether hundreds of thousands of distinct CDR3 sequences are present, roughly 50% being singletons, with the ten largest covering under 35%. Sequenced sample: blood. The receptors originated from a woman in her sixties in good health.

This clonotype occurred a few times. The gene calls are TRBV29-1 and TRBJ2-3; D is unclear. Germline CDR1 and CDR2: SQVTM and ANQGSEA. V dropped 8 bases and J dropped 0 bases, with 9 bases sitting between them. The CDR3 length is 12 residues. This CDR3 reads CSFGSSTDTQYF. CDR3 nucleotide sequence: TGCAGCTTTGGTTCAAGCACAGATACGCAGTATTTT.

This clonotype was seen at least ten times. The J gene is TRBJ2-7, the V gene TRBV7-2; D gene uncertain. The CDR3 length is 11 residues. V was trimmed by 1 base and J by 7 bases, leaving 5 bases between them. The V gene's germline CDR1 is SGHTA and CDR2 FQGNSA. The CDR3 spells CASSLVAEQYF. CDR3 DNA sequence: TGTGCCAGCAGCTTAGTGGCGGAGCAGTACTTC.

The chain couples TRBV20-1 to TRBJ1-2; D not resolved. The CDR3 totals 11 residues. The germline V and J ends were trimmed by 6 bases and 1 base, with 6 bases remaining between them. Germline V CDR1 and CDR2: DFQATT, SNEGSKA (reference sequence). DNA of the CDR3: TGCAGTGCCCGGGATAACTATGGCTACACCTTC. This gives the protein CSARDNYGYTF.

This clonotype was counted ten times or more. The rearrangement joins TRBV29-1 to TRBJ2-5; 10 positions match TRBD2. The V gene end was trimmed by 4 bases and the J gene end by 5 bases; junction bases not matched to a gene: 7. This CDR3 has 14 amino acids. Germline CDR1 SQVTM, CDR2 ANQGSEA. The CDR3 spells CSVVGLAGEETQYF. The CDR3 coding sequence is TGCAGCGTTGTCGGGCTAGCGGGAGAGGAGACCCAGTACTTC.

This sequence joins TRBV25-1 and TRBJ1-2; D gene uncertain. The CDR3 spans 14 residues. Deletions cut 4 bases from V and 7 bases from J, with 16 bases between. Germline CDR1 and CDR2: MGHDK and SYGVNS. CDR3 nucleotide sequence: TGTGCCAGCAGTGGTTCGTGGGTCGGAGGTGGCTACACCTTC. Residues: CASSGSWVGGGYTF.

This clonotype was seen repeatedly, ten times or more. The chain couples TRBV4-2 to TRBJ2-5; D not certain. The CDR3 contains 12 residues. Germline CDR1 and CDR2: LGHNA and YNFKEQ. The V gene lost 4 bases and the J gene lost 2 bases, with 5 bases spanning the gap. Here the CDR3 reads CASSRDQETQYF. The DNA of the CDR3 is TGTGCCAGCAGCCGGGATCAAGAGACCCAGTACTTC.